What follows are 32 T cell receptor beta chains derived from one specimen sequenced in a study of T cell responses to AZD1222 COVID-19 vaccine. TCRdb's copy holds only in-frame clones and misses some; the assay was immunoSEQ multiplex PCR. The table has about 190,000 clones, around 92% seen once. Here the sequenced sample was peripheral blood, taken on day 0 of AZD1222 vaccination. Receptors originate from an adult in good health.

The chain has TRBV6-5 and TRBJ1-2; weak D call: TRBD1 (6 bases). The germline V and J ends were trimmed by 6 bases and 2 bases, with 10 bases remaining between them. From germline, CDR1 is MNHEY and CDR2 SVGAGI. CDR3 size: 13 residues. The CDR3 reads CASSAGQNYGYTF. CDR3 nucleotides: TGTGCCAGCAGCGCAGGACAGAACTATGGCTACACCTTC.

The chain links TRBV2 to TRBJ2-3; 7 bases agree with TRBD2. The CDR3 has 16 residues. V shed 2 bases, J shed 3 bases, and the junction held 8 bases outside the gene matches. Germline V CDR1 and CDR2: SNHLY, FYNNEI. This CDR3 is CASSELTAGGTDTQYF. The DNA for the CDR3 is TGTGCCAGCAGTGAATTGACTGCCGGGGGGACAGATACGCAGTATTTT. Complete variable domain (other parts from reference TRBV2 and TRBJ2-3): EPEVTQTPSHQVTQMGQEVILRCVPISNHLYFYWYRQILGQKVEFLVSFYNNEISEKSEIFDDQFSVERPDGSNFTLKIRSTKLEDSAMYFCASSELTAGGTDTQYFGPGTRLTVL.

CDR3 sequence (DNA): TGTGCCAGCGGGACATTTGGAGGGGGAGGTGAGCAGTTCTTC. It is translated as CASGTFGGGGEQFF. The rearrangement links TRBV5-4 to TRBJ2-1, with D possibly called TRBD1 or TRBD2 (6 bases each). Germline CDR1 and CDR2: SGHNT and YYREEE (reference sequence). The CDR3 totals 14 residues. With 7 bases removed from V and 9 bases from J, the gap between germline ends came to 20 bases. Full variable domain (outside the CDR3, taken from reference TRBV5-4 and TRBJ2-1): ETGVTQSPTHLIKTRGQQVTLRCSSQSGHNTVSWYQQALGQGPQFIFQYYREEENGRGNFPPRFSGLQFPNYSSELNVNALELDDSALYLCASGTFGGGGEQFFGPGTRLTVL.

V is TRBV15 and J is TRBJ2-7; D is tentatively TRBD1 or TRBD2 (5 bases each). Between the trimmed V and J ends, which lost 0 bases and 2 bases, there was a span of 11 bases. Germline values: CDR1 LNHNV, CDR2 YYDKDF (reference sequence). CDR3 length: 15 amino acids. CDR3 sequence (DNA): TGTGCCACCAGCAGAGATCTACGGGGCCCCTACGAGCAGTACTTC. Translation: CATSRDLRGPYEQYF.

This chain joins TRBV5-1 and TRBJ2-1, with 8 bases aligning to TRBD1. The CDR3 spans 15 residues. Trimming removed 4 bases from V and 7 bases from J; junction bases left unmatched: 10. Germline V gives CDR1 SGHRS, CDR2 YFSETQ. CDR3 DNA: TGCGCCAGCAGCCTAAGGACAGGGTACAGGAATGAGCAGTTCTTC. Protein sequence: CASSLRTGYRNEQFF.

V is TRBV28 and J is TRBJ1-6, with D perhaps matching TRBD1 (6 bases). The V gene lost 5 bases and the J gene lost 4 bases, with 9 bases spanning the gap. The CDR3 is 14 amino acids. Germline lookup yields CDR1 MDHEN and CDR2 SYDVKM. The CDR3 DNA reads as TGTGCCAGCAGTAAACAGGGTTATAATTCACCCCTCCACTTT. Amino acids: CASSKQGYNSPLHF.

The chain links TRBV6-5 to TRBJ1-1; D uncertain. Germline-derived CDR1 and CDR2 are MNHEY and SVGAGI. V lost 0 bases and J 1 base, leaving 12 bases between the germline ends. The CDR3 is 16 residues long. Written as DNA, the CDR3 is TGTGCCAGCAGTTACTCGAACGGCGGCTGGAACACTGAAGCTTTCTTT. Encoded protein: CASSYSNGGWNTEAFF.

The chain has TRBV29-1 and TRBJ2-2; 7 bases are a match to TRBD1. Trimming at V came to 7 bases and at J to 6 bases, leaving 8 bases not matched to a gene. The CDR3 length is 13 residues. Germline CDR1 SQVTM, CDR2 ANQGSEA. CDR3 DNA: TGCAGCGGGCGCCCAGGGGGATCCGGGGAGCTGTTTTTT. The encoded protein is CSGRPGGSGELFF.

The CDR3 protein is CASSVGAGVNTGELFF. CDR3 in DNA: TGTGCCAGCAGCGTAGGAGCAGGGGTGAACACCGGGGAGCTGTTTTTT. The chain recombines TRBV9 with TRBJ2-2; D may be TRBD1 (6 bases). CDR3 length: 16 residues. Trimming took off 0 bases at V and 1 base at J, with 10 bases between the two ends. Per the germline V gene, CDR1 is SGDLS and CDR2 is YYNGEE. Supplemented by reference TRBV9 and TRBJ2-2, the full variable domain reads DSGVTQTPKHLITATGQRVTLRCSPRSGDLSVYWYQQSLDQGLQFLIQYYNGEERAKGNILERFSAQQFPDLHSELNLSSLELGDSALYFCASSVGAGVNTGELFFGEGSRLTVL.

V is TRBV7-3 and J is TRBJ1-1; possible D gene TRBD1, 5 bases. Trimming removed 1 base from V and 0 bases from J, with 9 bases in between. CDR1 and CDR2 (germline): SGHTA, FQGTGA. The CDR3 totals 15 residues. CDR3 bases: TGTGCCAGCAGCTTAAATCAGGGACTGAACACTGAAGCTTTCTTT. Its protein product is CASSLNQGLNTEAFF.

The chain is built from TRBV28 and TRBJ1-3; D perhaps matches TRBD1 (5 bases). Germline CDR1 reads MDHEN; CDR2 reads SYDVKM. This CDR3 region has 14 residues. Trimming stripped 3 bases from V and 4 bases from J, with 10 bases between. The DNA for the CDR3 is TGTGCCAGCAGTTTCACAGGATCGGGAAACACCATATATTTT. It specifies CASSFTGSGNTIYF.

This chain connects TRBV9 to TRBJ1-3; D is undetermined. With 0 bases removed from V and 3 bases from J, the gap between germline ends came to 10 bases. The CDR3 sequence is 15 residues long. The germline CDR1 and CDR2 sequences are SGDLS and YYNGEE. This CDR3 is CASSVEGGLGNTIYF. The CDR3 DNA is TGTGCCAGCAGCGTAGAGGGTGGGCTTGGAAACACCATATATTTT.

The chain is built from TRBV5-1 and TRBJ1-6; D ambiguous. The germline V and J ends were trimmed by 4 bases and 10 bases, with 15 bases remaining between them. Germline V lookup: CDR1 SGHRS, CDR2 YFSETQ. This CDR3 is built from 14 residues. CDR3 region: CASSPGGVRSPLHF. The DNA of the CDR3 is TGCGCCAGCAGCCCTGGTGGGGTTCGATCACCCCTCCACTTT.

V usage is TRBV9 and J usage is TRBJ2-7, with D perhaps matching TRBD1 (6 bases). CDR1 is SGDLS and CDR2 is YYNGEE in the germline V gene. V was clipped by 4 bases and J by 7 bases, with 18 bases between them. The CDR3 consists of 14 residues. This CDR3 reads CASSLRGDGREQYF. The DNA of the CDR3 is TGTGCCAGCAGCCTCAGGGGAGATGGACGGGAGCAGTACTTC.

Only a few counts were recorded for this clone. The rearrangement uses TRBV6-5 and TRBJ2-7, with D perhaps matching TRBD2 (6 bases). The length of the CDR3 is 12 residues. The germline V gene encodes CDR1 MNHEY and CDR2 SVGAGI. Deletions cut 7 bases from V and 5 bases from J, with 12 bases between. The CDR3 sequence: CASKQGGHEQYF. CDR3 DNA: TGTGCCAGCAAGCAGGGAGGACACGAGCAGTACTTC.

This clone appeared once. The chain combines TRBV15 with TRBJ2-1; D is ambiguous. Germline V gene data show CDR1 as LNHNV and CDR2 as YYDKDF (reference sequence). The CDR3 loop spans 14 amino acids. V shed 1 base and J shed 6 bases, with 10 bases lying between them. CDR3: CATSRGGLSNEQFF. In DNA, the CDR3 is TGTGCCACCAGCAGAGGGGGATTGAGCAATGAGCAGTTCTTC.

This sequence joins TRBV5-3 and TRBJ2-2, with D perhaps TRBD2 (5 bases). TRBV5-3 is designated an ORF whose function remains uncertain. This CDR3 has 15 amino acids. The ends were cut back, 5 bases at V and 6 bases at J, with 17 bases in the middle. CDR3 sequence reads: CARRSVGGLPGELFF. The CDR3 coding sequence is TGTGCCAGAAGGTCGGTAGGAGGTCTGCCCGGGGAGCTGTTTTTT.

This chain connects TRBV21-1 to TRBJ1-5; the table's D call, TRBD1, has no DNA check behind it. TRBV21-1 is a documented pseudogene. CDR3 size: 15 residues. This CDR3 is CASSKGDSLWQPQHF. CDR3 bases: TGTGCCAGCAGCAAAGGGGACAGTCTTTGGCAGCCCCAGCATTTT.

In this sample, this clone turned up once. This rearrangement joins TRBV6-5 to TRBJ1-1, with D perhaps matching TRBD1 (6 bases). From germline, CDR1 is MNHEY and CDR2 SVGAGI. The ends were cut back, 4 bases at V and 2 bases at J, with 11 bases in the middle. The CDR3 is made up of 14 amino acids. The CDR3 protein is CASSLARGNTEAFF. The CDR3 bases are TGTGCCAGCAGTTTGGCCAGGGGTAACACTGAAGCTTTCTTT.

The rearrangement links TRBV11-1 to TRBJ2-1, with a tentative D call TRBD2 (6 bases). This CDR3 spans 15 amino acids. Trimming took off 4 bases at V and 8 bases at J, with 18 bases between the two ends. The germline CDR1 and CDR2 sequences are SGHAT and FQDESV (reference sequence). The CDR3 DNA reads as TGTGCCAGCAGCTCTCTAGCGCTGACTGGCGATGAGCAGTTCTTC. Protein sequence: CASSSLALTGDEQFF.

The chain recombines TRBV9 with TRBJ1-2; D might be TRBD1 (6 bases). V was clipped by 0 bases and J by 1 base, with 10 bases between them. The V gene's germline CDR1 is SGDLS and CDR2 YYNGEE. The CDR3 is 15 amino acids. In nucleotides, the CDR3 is TGTGCCAGCAGCGTAGGGGACAATGATAACTATGGCTACACCTTC. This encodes CASSVGDNDNYGYTF. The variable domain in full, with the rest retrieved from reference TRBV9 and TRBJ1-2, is DSGVTQTPKHLITATGQRVTLRCSPRSGDLSVYWYQQSLDQGLQFLIQYYNGEERAKGNILERFSAQQFPDLHSELNLSSLELGDSALYFCASSVGDNDNYGYTFGSGTRLTVV.

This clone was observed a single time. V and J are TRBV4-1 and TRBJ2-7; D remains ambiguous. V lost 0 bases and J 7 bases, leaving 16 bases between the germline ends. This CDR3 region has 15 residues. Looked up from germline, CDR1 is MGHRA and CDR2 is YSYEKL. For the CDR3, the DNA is TGCGCCAGCAGCCAAGACATTGGGGTTCTACGGGAGCAGTACTTC. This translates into CASSQDIGVLREQYF.

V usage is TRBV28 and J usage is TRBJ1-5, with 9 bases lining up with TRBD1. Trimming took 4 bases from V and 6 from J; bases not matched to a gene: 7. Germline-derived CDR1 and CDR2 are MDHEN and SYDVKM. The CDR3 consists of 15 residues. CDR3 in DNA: TGTGCCAGCAGTTCACAGGGGGCGCTTATTCAGCCCCAGCATTTT. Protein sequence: CASSSQGALIQPQHF. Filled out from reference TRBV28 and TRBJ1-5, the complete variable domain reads DVKVTQSSRYLVKRTGEKVFLECVQDMDHENMFWYRQDPGLGLRLIYFSYDVKMKEKGDIPEGYSVSREKKERFSLILESASTNQTSMYLCASSSQGALIQPQHFGDGTRLSIL.

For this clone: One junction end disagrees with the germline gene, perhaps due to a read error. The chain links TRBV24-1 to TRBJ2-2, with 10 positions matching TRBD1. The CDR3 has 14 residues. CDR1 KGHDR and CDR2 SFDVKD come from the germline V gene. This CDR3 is CATRGQGNAGELFF. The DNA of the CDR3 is TGTGCCACCAGGGGACAGGGGAACGCCGGGGAGCTGTTTTTT.

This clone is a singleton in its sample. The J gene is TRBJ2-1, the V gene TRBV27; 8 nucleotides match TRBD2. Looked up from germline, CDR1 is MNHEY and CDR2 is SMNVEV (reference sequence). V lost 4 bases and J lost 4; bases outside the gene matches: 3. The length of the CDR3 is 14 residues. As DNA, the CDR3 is TGTGCCAGCAGTTCGAGCGGGAGTTACAATGAGCAGTTCTTC. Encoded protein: CASSSSGSYNEQFF.

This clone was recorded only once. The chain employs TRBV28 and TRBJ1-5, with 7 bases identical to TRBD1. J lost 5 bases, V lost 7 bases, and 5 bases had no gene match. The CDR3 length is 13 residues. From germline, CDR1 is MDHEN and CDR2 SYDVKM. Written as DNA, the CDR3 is TGTGCCAGCACCACAGGGGTTTATCAGCCCCAGCATTTT. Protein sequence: CASTTGVYQPQHF.

In DNA form, the CDR3 reads TGCGCCAGCAGCTTGGGACAATCGGGCAGGGATTCACCCCTCCACTTT. This encodes CASSLGQSGRDSPLHF. The chain combines TRBV5-1 with TRBJ1-6, with D possibly being TRBD1 (5 bases). The CDR3 spans 16 residues. The germline V and J ends were trimmed by 0 bases and 8 bases, with 15 bases remaining between them. Germline lookup yields CDR1 SGHRS and CDR2 YFSETQ. The entire variable domain, with the rest obtained from reference TRBV5-1 and TRBJ1-6, is as follows: KAGVTQTPRYLIKTRGQQVTLSCSPISGHRSVSWYQQTPGQGLQFLFEYFSETQRNKGNFPGRFSGRQFSNSRSEMNVSTLELGDSALYLCASSLGQSGRDSPLHFGNGTRLTVT.

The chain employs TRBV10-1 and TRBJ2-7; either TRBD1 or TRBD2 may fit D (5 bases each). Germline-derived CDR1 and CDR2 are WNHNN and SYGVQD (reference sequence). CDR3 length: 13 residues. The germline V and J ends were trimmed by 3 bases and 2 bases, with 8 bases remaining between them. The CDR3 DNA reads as TGCGCCAGCAGTGATGGGGACCCCTACGAGCAGTACTTC. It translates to CASSDGDPYEQYF.

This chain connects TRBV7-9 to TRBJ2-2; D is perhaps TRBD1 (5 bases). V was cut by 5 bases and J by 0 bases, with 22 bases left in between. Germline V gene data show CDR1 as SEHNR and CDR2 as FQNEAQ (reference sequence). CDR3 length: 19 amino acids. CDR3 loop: CASSPRGWANIANTGELFF. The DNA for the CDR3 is TGTGCCAGCAGCCCAAGGGGTTGGGCGAATATCGCGAACACCGGGGAGCTGTTTTTT.

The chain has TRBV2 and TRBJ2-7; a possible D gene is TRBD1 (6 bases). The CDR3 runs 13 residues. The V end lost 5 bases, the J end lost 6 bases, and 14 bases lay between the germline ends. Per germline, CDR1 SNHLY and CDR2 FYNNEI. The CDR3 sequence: CASSQQGPSEQYF. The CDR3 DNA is TGTGCCAGCAGTCAACAGGGACCCTCCGAGCAGTACTTC.

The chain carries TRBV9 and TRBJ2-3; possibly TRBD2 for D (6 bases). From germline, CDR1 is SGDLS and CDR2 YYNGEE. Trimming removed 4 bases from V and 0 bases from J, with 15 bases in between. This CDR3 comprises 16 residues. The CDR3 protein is CASSSWGSGSTDTQYF. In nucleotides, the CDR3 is TGTGCCAGCAGCTCCTGGGGTAGCGGTAGCACAGATACGCAGTATTTT.

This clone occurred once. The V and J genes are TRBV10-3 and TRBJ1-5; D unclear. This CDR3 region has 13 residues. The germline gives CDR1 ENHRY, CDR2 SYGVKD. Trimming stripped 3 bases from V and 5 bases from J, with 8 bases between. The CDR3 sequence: CAISDGDHQPQHF. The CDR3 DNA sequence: TGTGCCATCAGTGACGGCGACCATCAGCCCCAGCATTTT.